This T cell receptor beta chain was captured by sequencing in a study of blood T cells in healthy people across ages. Germline V gene data show CDR1 as LNHNV and CDR2 as YYDKDF (reference sequence). CDR3 length: 17 amino acids. Between the trimmed V and J ends, which lost 0 bases and 1 base, there was a span of 14 bases. A sample-barcoded 5' primer and a J-beta primer mix were used in a second PCR of roughly 7 to 12 cycles. TCRdb independently ran MiXCR on the 5' RACE reads; one entry per CDR3 protein. The sample consists of 500,000 to 650,000 distinct CDR3 sequences, about 27% of them appearing once. The study, taken as a whole, reports: Calculation of diversity from one million T cells yielded estimates considered to be underestimates.

Regarding this clonotype: What it binds is not known.

This sample was also put to use in a study of T cells of mothers and their children. This second study notes: Each child contributed roughly 3.2 million TCR beta CDR3 reads, while each mother contributed over 9 million.

This TCR derives from a boy between 2 and 15 years old in good health. The specimen was blood. The rearrangement links TRBV15 to TRBJ2-3; no reliable D call. CDR3 coding DNA: TGTGCCACCAGCAGAGATTCCCCGTTTCGGGGCACAGATACGCAGTATTTT. This codes for CATSRDSPFRGTDTQYF. Together with reference TRBV15 and TRBJ2-3, the CDR3 gives the full variable domain: DAMVIQNPRYQVTQFGKPVTLSCSQTLNHNVMYWYQQKSSQAPKLLFHYYDKDFNNEADTPDNFQSRRPNTSFCFLDIRSPGLGDTAMYLCATSRDSPFRGTDTQYFGPGTRLTVL.